The TCR beta chain described here comes from a study of blood T cell repertoires in COVID-19. As for the study in general: In each case, the material was cDNA or gDNA derived from T cells, B-cell-depleted T cells, or PBMCs.

Sequencing used immunoSEQ multiplex PCR; TCRdb keeps in-frame clones, though not all of them. The repertoire includes 200,000 to 250,000 clones, 86% of them detected once, and roughly 5.8% sits in the top ten. Germline assignment: CDR1 MNHEY and CDR2 SMNVEV (reference sequence). Trimming cost V 0 bases and J 4 bases; bases outside gene matches: 6. The CDR3 covers 15 residues. Sample: peripheral blood. The rearrangement uses TRBV27 and TRBJ2-7; TRBD2 agrees at 7 bases. The TCR comes from a man between 60 and 75 years old with acute or convalescent COVID-19. CDR3 region: CASSLSISGQYEQYF. The CDR3 DNA sequence: TGTGCCAGCAGTTTATCGATTAGCGGGCAATACGAGCAGTACTTC.